These 21 T cell receptor beta chains originate from one sample sequenced in a study of blood T cell repertoires in COVID-19. Generated by immunoSEQ multiplex PCR, the TCRdb table keeps only in-frame clones and is missing some. The sample includes 70,000 or so clones, about 80% of them seen just once. Sequenced: peripheral blood. All receptors come from a human donor in a cohort sampled during active COVID-19.

The chain recombines TRBV5-1 with TRBJ1-2, with a weak D call TRBD1 (5 bases). The germline CDR1 and CDR2 sequences are SGHRS and YFSETQ. Trimming pared 0 bases from V and 2 bases from J, leaving 14 bases between. The length of the CDR3 is 16 residues. The chain's CDR3 is CASSLAYGGSNYGYTF. DNA of the CDR3: TGCGCCAGCAGCTTGGCTTACGGGGGGTCGAACTATGGCTACACCTTC.

V gene TRBV7-2 combines with J gene TRBJ2-5; a weak D match, TRBD2 (6 bases). CDR3 length: 15 residues. Germline V lookup: CDR1 SGHTA, CDR2 FQGNSA. The V gene lost 5 bases and the J gene lost 4 bases, with 17 bases spanning the gap. The DNA for the CDR3 is TGTGCCAGCAGCCCCCCTGGGTGGGGAGGAGAGACCCAGTACTTC. Amino acid sequence: CASSPPGWGGETQYF.

This chain joins TRBV25-1 and TRBJ2-7, with 9 nucleotides matching TRBD1. The CDR3 contains 13 residues. The V gene's germline CDR1 is MGHDK and CDR2 SYGVNS. Trimming removed 5 bases from V and 10 bases from J; junction bases left unmatched: 9. CDR3 sequence: CASSRRTGELQYF. The CDR3 nucleotides read TGTGCCAGCAGTAGACGGACAGGGGAGCTTCAGTACTTC.

The J gene is TRBJ2-7, the V gene TRBV30; the match to TRBD1 covers 7 bases. This CDR3 region has 11 residues. Trimming took 8 bases from V and 6 from J; bases not matched to a gene: 7. The germline V gene encodes CDR1 GTSNPN and CDR2 SVGIG (reference sequence). This chain's CDR3 is CAGDRVGEQYF. For the CDR3, the DNA is TGTGCCGGAGACAGGGTGGGCGAGCAGTACTTC.

V gene TRBV4-3 combines with J gene TRBJ2-7, with D unresolved. Germline V lookup: CDR1 LGHNA, CDR2 YSLEER. The CDR3 spans 14 residues. Trimming pared 0 bases from V and 2 bases from J, leaving 8 bases between. This chain's CDR3 is CASSQDNSAYEQYF. CDR3 coding DNA: TGCGCCAGCAGCCAAGATAACTCCGCCTACGAGCAGTACTTC.

This clone has a handful of counts. The genes are TRBV3-1 (or the pseudogene TRBV3-2) and TRBJ2-7, with a possible D match to TRBD2 (7 bases). The CDR3 has 16 amino acids. Germline loops: CDR1 LGHDT, CDR2 YNNKEL (reference sequence). Trimming stripped 4 bases from V and 2 bases from J, with 18 bases between. The CDR3 DNA follows: TGTGCCAGCAGCCCCCGGGGGGCGTCAATGACCTACGAGCAGTACTTC. Translated, it gives CASSPRGASMTYEQYF.

The chain carries TRBV6-1 and TRBJ1-1; D is unresolved. The CDR3 runs to 14 residues. CDR1 and CDR2 from the germline V gene are MNHNS and SASEGT. V lost 1 base, J lost 5 bases, and 11 bases lay in between. CDR3 sequence: CASSEVWASTEAFF. DNA of the CDR3: TGTGCCAGCAGTGAAGTGTGGGCATCGACTGAAGCTTTCTTT.

The J gene is TRBJ1-5, the V gene TRBV5-6; unclear D gene. The V and J ends lost 4 bases and 0 bases respectively, with 8 bases between them. Germline V CDR1 and CDR2: SGHDT, YYEEEE. This CDR3 region has 14 residues. CDR3 in DNA: TGTGCCAGCAGCACCTTAGTTAGCAATCAGCCCCAGCATTTT. It translates to CASSTLVSNQPQHF.

This chain uses TRBV19 with TRBJ2-1, with 8 bases matching TRBD1. Germline lookup yields CDR1 LNHDA and CDR2 SQIVND (reference sequence). J gave up 4 bases and V 6 bases, and 8 bases lay outside the gene matches. The CDR3 covers 15 residues. The CDR3 bases are TGTGCCAGTAGCACGGGACAGGTGATTTACAATGAGCAGTTCTTC. Its protein is CASSTGQVIYNEQFF.

The rearrangement joins TRBV5-1 to TRBJ2-1; TRBD1 aligns across 7 bases. The germline V gene encodes CDR1 SGHRS and CDR2 YFSETQ. V was clipped by 4 bases and J by 8 bases; unmatched bases: 9. The CDR3 runs 14 residues. The CDR3 protein is CASSPRDSVYEQFF. CDR3 DNA sequence: TGCGCCAGCAGCCCCCGGGACAGTGTCTATGAGCAGTTCTTC. Complete variable domain (other parts from reference TRBV5-1 and TRBJ2-1): KAGVTQTPRYLIKTRGQQVTLSCSPISGHRSVSWYQQTPGQGLQFLFEYFSETQRNKGNFPGRFSGRQFSNSRSEMNVSTLELGDSALYLCASSPRDSVYEQFFGPGTRLTVL.

This clone was recorded once. V is TRBV18 and J is TRBJ1-5; 7 nucleotides line up with TRBD1. From germline, CDR1 is KGHSH and CDR2 LQKENI. V lost 4 bases, J lost 6 bases, and 6 bases stayed unmatched. CDR3 length: 14 residues. The CDR3 is CASSLGQESQPQHF. The CDR3 DNA is TGTGCCAGCTCACTCGGACAGGAAAGTCAGCCCCAGCATTTT. Supplemented by reference TRBV18 and TRBJ1-5, the full variable domain reads NAGVMQNPRHLVRRRGQEARLRCSPMKGHSHVYWYRQLPEEGLKFMVYLQKENIIDESGMPKERFSAEFPKEGPSILRIQQVVRGDSAAYFCASSLGQESQPQHFGDGTRLSIL.

The rearrangement uses TRBV10-3 and TRBJ1-2; D possibly corresponds to TRBD1 (5 bases). The CDR3 is 15 residues long. V lost 4 bases and J lost 3, with 15 bases in between. In germline, CDR1 is ENHRY, CDR2 SYGVKD. CDR3 nucleotides: TGTGCCATCAGTGTCGAGGCAGGGATGGACTATGGCTACACCTTC. Encoded protein: CAISVEAGMDYGYTF.

J is TRBJ1-6 and V is TRBV6-6, with TRBD1 matching over 7 bases. V shed 7 bases and J 6 bases; nucleotides not matched to a gene: 6. Looked up from germline, CDR1 is MNHNY and CDR2 is SVGAGI (reference sequence). The CDR3 totals 14 residues. For the CDR3, the DNA is TGTGCCAGCAAAAAGGGGGACAGTAATTCACCCCTCCACTTT. Its translation is CASKKGDSNSPLHF.

The chain combines TRBV7-8 with TRBJ2-3, with 13 nucleotides matching TRBD2. Looked up from germline, CDR1 is SGHVS and CDR2 is FQNEAQ. This CDR3 comprises 16 residues. With V trimmed by 5 bases and J by 4 bases, 6 bases remained unmatched. In DNA, the CDR3 is TGTGCCAGCAGCCGAGGGACTAGCGGGGTCCCAGATACGCAGTATTTT. Its protein is CASSRGTSGVPDTQYF.

V and J are TRBV2 and TRBJ2-3; a weak D match, TRBD2 (6 bases). CDR3 size: 13 residues. Per the germline V gene, CDR1 is SNHLY and CDR2 is FYNNEI. V dropped 6 bases and J dropped 5 bases, with 12 bases sitting between them. The CDR3 region has the DNA TGTGCCAGCAGCGGGAGCAGAGAAGATACGCAGTATTTT. Amino acid sequence: CASSGSREDTQYF.

CDR3 amino acids: CASSHPTDTQYF. The CDR3 DNA sequence: TGTGCCAGCAGTCATCCTACGGATACGCAGTATTTT. This chain connects TRBV5-4 to TRBJ2-3; D gene unclear. The CDR3 is made up of 12 amino acids. The germline V and J ends were trimmed by 5 bases and 6 bases, with 10 bases remaining between them. Germline V gene lookup returns CDR1 SGHNT and CDR2 YYREEE (reference sequence).

The chain uses TRBV6-2 or TRBV6-3 and TRBJ2-5; D call uncertain. Germline V gives CDR1 MNHEY, CDR2 SVGEGT. The CDR3 covers 15 residues. V was pared by 0 bases and J by 2 bases, with 10 bases between. Here the CDR3 DNA reads TGTGCCAGCAGTTACTCGAGTCCTAGACAAGAGACCCAGTACTTC. This codes for CASSYSSPRQETQYF.

The chain combines TRBV10-3 with TRBJ2-1; TRBD2 agrees at 15 bases. V shed 6 bases and J 15 bases; nucleotides not matched to a gene: 9. This CDR3 is 14 amino acids long. From germline, CDR1 is ENHRY and CDR2 SYGVKD. The CDR3 loop is CAISWTSGGVNLFF. The CDR3 coding sequence is TGTGCCATCAGCTGGACTAGCGGGGGGGTTAATCTGTTCTTC.

The chain combines TRBV25-1 with TRBJ2-3; TRBD2 agrees at 7 bases. Per the germline V gene, CDR1 is MGHDK and CDR2 is SYGVNS. The CDR3 has 14 amino acids. V lost 6 bases, J lost 7 bases, and 10 bases stayed unmatched. The CDR3 DNA sequence: TGTGCCAGCAGCCCCAGCGGGATACATAATACGCAGTATTTT. Translating it yields CASSPSGIHNTQYF.

The chain employs TRBV6-1 and TRBJ2-7, with 8 bases that match TRBD2. V lost 1 base to trimming and J lost 5 bases; unmatched junction nucleotides: 7. There are 15 residues in the CDR3. Per germline, CDR1 MNHNS and CDR2 SASEGT. The CDR3 nucleotides read TGTGCCAGCAGTGAAGGCCCCGGGAGGGCGAACGAGCAGTACTTC. This codes for CASSEGPGRANEQYF.

The chain has TRBV9 and TRBJ2-2; D might be TRBD2 (6 bases). CDR1 is SGDLS and CDR2 is YYNGEE in the germline V gene. The V and J ends lost 2 bases and 2 bases respectively, with 13 bases between them. The CDR3 covers 16 residues. The CDR3 is CASSVRRGGNTGELFF. The CDR3 coding sequence is TGTGCCAGCAGCGTCCGGAGGGGTGGAAACACCGGGGAGCTGTTTTTT. The variable domain in full, with the rest retrieved from reference TRBV9 and TRBJ2-2, is DSGVTQTPKHLITATGQRVTLRCSPRSGDLSVYWYQQSLDQGLQFLIQYYNGEERAKGNILERFSAQQFPDLHSELNLSSLELGDSALYFCASSVRRGGNTGELFFGEGSRLTVL.